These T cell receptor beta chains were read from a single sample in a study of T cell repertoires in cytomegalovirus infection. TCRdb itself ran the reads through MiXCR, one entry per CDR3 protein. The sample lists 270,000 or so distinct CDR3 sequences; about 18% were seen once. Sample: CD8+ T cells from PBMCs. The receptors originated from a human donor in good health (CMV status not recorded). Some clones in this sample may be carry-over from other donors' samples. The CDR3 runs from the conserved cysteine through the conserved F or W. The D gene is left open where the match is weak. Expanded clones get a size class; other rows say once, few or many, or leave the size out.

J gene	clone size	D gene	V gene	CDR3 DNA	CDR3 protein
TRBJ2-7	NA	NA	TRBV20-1	TGCAGTGCTAGAGTCCCGGCTGACCACTACGAGCAGTACTTC	CSARVPADHYEQYF
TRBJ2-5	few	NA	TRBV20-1	TGCAGTGCTAGAGATCCGGACCGGCTTTCGACCCAGTACTTC	CSARDPDRLSTQYF
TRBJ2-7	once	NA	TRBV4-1	TGCGCCAGCAGCCAAGTCACAGGTCGGTACGAGCAGTACTTC	CASSQVTGRYEQYF
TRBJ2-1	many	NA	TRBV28	TGTGCCAGCAGTTTCGGCGCCAGCTCCTACAATGAGCAGTTCTTC	CASSFGASSYNEQFF
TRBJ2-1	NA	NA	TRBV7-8	TGTGCCAGCGGACCGGGACATTTGTTCTTC	CASGPGHLFF
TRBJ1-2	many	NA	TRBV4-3	TGCGCCAGCAGCCAAGATCTGGGCCTACAGGGAATAGGCTACACCTTC	CASSQDLGLQGIGYTF
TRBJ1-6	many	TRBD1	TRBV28	TGTGCCGTGGGAGGACGGGGGACAGCAGGGGACCCAAATTCACCCCTCCACTTT	CAVGGRGTAGDPNSPLHF
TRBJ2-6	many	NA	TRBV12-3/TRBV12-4	TGTGCCAGCGGGCAAGACAGACAGGTACCCTCTGGGGCCAACGTCCTGACTTTC	CASGQDRQVPSGANVLTF
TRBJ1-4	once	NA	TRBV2	TGTGCCAGCAGTGAAGCCCCGGGGAACAATGAAAAACTGTTTTTT	CASSEAPGNNEKLFF
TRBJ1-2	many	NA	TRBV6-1	TGTGCCAGCGAGGGGGGCTATGGCTACACCTTC	CASEGGYGYTF
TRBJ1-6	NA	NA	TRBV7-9	TGTGCCAGCCGAGCGACTCATTCACCCCTCCACTTT	CASRATHSPLHF
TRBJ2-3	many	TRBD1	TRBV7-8	TGTGCCAGCAGCTTACAGGGGGCGAAAACAGATACGCAGTATTTT	CASSLQGAKTDTQYF
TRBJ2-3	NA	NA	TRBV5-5	TGTGCCAGCAGCTTGGAAGGCTTCACAGATACGCAGTATTTT	CASSLEGFTDTQYF
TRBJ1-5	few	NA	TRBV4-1	TGCGCCAGCAGCCCATTCGGGGTTAGCAATCAGCCCCAGCATTTT	CASSPFGVSNQPQHF
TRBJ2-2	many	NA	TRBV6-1	TGTGCCAGCACCAGGAAGACGGAGCTGTTTTTT	CASTRKTELFF
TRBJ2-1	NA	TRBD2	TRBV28	TGTGCCAGCAGTTTCCCCCCCGCGGGGGGGCCCAATGAGCAGTTCTTC	CASSFPPAGGPNEQFF
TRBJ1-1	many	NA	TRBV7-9	TGTGCCAGCAGCCCATGGCCACGGGACACGATAAACACTGAAGCTTTCTTT	CASSPWPRDTINTEAFF
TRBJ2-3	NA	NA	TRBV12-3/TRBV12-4	TGTGCCAGCAGTTTAGACCGACTCACAGATACGCAGTATTTT	CASSLDRLTDTQYF
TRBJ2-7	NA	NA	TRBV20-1	TGCAGTGCCCACGGGGGGCTAGTGAGCTCCTACGAGCAGTACTTC	CSAHGGLVSSYEQYF
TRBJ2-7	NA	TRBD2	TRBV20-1	TGCAGTGCTAGGACTAGCGGGGCGTTCTCCTACGAGCAGTACTTC	CSARTSGAFSYEQYF
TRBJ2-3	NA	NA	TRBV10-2	TGCGCCAGCACCGACCCAGGAGATACGCAGTATTTT	CASTDPGDTQYF
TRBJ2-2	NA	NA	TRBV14	TGTGCCAGCAGCCAAGATGTTAGCGGTGAGAACACCGGGGAGCTGTTTTTT	CASSQDVSGENTGELFF
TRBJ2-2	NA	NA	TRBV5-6	TGTGCCAGCAGCTTGAACAGGGTGTACACCGGGGAGCTGTTTTTT	CASSLNRVYTGELFF
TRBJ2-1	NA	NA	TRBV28	TGTGCCAGCAGCCCTGGTTCTCACAATGAGCAGTTCTTC	CASSPGSHNEQFF
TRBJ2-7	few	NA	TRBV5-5	TGTGCCAGCAGCCTGTACCTCGGGCCGTCAAAGGAGCAGTACTTC	CASSLYLGPSKEQYF
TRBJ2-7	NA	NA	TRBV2	TGTGCCAGCAATAAAGCGGGCTACGAGCAGTACTTC	CASNKAGYEQYF
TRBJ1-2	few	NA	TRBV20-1	TGCAGTGCTAGGACGAGGGATAACTATGGCTACACCTTC	CSARTRDNYGYTF
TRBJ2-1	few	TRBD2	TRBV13	TGTGCCAGCAGCTCCGGGGGGGACAATGAGCAGTTCTTC	CASSSGGDNEQFF
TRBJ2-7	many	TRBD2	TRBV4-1	TGCGCCAGCAGCCAAGTTTTAGCGGGGGTTTCTGAGCAGTACTTC	CASSQVLAGVSEQYF
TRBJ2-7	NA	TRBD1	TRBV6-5	TGTGCCAGCAGTTCACCGGGACAGGGACTCCCCGACGAGCAGTACTTC	CASSSPGQGLPDEQYF
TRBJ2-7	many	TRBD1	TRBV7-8	TGTGCCAGCAGCTTAAAGCCAGGACAGGGATCCAGCTCCTACGAGCAGTACTTC	CASSLKPGQGSSSYEQYF
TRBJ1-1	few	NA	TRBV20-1	TGCAGTGCTAGAGATTCGGGGGTGGCGAACACTGAAGCTTTCTTT	CSARDSGVANTEAFF
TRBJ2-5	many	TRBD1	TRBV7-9	TGTGCCAGCAGCTTAAGGGGGCAGTTTGATAGGGAGACCCAGTACTTC	CASSLRGQFDRETQYF
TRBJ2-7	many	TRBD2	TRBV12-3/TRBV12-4	TGTGCCAGCAGTTTAGTCCGCGGGGGGTCCTACGAGCAGTACTTC	CASSLVRGGSYEQYF
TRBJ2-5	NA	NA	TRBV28	TGTGCCAGCAGGGGAACGGGACGCCTGGGCCAAGAGACCCAGTACTTC	CASRGTGRLGQETQYF
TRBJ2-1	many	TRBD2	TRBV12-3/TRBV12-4	TGTGCCAGCAGCCTCCTAGCGGGGGGCCACAATGAGCAGTTCTTC	CASSLLAGGHNEQFF
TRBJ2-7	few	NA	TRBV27	TGTGCCAGCAGTTTATGGGACGGGTACGAGCAGTACTTC	CASSLWDGYEQYF
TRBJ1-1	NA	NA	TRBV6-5	TGTGCCAGCAGTTACCTTACAATCGGCGCTGAAGCTTTCTTT	CASSYLTIGAEAFF
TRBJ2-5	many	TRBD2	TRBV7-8	TGTGCCAGCAGCTTTGGACTAGCGGGGGTTCAAGAGACCCAGTACTTC	CASSFGLAGVQETQYF
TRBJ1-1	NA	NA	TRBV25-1	TGTGCCAGCAGTGAATATTTTGAGGGGACGGACACTGAAGCTTTCTTT	CASSEYFEGTDTEAFF
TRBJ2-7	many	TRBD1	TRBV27	TGTGCCAGCAGTTTTTTGGGACAGAGCTCCTACGAGCAGTACTTC	CASSFLGQSSYEQYF
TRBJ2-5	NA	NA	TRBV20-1	TGCAGTGCTAGTAATCTTCCGTCGACAGCAAAACAAGAGACCCAGTACTTC	CSASNLPSTAKQETQYF
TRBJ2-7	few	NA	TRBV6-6	TGTGCCAGCAGTTCCGCCGCCGAGCAGTACTTC	CASSSAAEQYF
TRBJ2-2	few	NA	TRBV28	TGTGCCAGCAGTCTTTGGGGGTACGGGGAGCTGTTTTTT	CASSLWGYGELFF
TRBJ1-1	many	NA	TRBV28	TGTGCCAGCTCGTGGGGGGGGAACGCTGAAGCTTTCTTT	CASSWGGNAEAFF
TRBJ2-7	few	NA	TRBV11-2	TGTGCCAGCAGCCACGGGGAGCTGGACTTC	CASSHGELDF